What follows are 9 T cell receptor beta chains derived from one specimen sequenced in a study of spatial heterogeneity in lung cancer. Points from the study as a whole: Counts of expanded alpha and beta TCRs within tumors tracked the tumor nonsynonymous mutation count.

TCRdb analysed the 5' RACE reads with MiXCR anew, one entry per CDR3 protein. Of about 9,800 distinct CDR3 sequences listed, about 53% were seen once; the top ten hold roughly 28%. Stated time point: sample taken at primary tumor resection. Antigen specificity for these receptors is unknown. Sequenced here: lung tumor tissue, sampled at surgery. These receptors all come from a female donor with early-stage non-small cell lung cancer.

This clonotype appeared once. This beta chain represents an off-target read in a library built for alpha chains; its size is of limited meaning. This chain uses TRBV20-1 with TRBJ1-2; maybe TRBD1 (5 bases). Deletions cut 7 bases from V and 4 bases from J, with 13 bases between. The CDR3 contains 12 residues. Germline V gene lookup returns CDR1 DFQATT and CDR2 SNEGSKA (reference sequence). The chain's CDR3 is CSVPTVSYGYTF. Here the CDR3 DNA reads TGCAGTGTCCCGACAGTTTCCTATGGCTACACCTTC.

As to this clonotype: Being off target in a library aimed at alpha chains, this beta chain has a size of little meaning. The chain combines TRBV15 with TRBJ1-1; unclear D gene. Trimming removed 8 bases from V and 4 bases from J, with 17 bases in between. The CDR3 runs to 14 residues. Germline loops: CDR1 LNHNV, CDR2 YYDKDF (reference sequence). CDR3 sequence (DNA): TGTGCCACCGAGGCCCGGACGGTGGGCACTGAAGCTTTCTTT. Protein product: CATEARTVGTEAFF.

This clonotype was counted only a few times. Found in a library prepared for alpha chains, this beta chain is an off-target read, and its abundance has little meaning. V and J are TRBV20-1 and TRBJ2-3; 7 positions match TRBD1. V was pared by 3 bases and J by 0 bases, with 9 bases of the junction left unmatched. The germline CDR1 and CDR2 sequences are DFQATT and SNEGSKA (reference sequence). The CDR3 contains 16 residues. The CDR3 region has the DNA TGCAGTGCTAGTAAGGGGGCTCTAACTAGCACAGATACGCAGTATTTT. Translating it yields CSASKGALTSTDTQYF.

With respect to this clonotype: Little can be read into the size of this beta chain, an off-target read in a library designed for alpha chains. The CDR3 DNA reads as TGCGCCAGCAGCCAAGTACTACGGCGGAGAGGCACAGATACGCAGTATTTT. This translates into CASSQVLRRRGTDTQYF. The chain has TRBV4-1 and TRBJ2-3; no definite D call. Germline V CDR1 and CDR2: MGHRA, YSYEKL. Trimming took 1 base from V and 1 from J, leaving 15 bases between them. The CDR3 runs 17 residues.

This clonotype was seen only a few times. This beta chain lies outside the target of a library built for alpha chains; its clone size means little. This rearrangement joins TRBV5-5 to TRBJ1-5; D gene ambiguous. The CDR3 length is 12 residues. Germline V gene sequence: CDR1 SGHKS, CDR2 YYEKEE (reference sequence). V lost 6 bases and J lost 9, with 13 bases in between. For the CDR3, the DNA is TGTGCCAGCAACCACCGAGGCGGGCCCCAGCATTTT. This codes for CASNHRGGPQHF.

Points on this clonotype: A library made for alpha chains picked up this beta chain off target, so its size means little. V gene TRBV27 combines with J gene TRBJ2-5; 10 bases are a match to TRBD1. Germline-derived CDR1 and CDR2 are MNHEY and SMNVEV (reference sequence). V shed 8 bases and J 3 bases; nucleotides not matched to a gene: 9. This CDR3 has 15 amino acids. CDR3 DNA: TGTGCCAGCGGGCCGGGACAGGGGATGGAAGAGACCCAGTACTTC. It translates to CASGPGQGMEETQYF.

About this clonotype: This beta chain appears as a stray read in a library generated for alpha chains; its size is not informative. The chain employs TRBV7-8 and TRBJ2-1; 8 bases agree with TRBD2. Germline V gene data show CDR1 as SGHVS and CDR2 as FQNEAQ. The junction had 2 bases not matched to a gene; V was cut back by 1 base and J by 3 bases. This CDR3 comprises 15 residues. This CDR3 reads CASSLDGGVYNEQFF. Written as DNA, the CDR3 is TGTGCCAGCAGCTTAGACGGGGGGGTCTACAATGAGCAGTTCTTC.

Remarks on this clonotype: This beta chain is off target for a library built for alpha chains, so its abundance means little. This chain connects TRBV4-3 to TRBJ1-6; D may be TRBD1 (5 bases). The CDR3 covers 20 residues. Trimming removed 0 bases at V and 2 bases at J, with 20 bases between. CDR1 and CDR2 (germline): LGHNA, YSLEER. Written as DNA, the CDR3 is TGCGCCAGCAGCCAAGATGTAGGGCCGGGGGAGTTGACCTATAATTCACCCCTCCACTTT. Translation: CASSQDVGPGELTYNSPLHF.

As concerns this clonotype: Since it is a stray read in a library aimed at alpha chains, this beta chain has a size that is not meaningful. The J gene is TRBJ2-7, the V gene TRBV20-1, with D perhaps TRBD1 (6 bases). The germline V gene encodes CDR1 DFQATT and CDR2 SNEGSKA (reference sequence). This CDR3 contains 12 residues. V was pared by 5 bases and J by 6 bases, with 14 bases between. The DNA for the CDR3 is TGCAGTGCTTCACGACAGGATCCCGAGCAGTACTTC. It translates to CSASRQDPEQYF.